Below are 10 T cell receptor beta chains sequenced from a single sample in a study of beta chain features in type 1 diabetes. Whole-study results and caveats: Type 1 diabetes patients showed a moderate but significant shortening of TCRB CDR3s in all four CD4+ subsets.

Isolated RNA was reverse transcribed in full, so expressed TCRB transcripts were sequenced. Sequencing was performed with immunoSEQ multiplex PCR; in TCRdb, only in-frame clones are kept and a portion is missing. This table has over 600,000 clones, roughly 12% appearing once. Their antigens are not known. Material: naive CD4+ T cells from blood. The receptors derive from a man younger than 40 with type 1 diabetes.

This sequence joins TRBV19 and TRBJ2-2; a weak D match, TRBD2 (5 bases). Trimming shortened V by 3 bases and J by 3 bases, and 14 bases separated the two germline ends. CDR1 is LNHDA and CDR2 is SQIVND in the germline V gene (reference sequence). The CDR3 has 16 amino acids. The CDR3 protein is CASSMLLAVYTGELFF. The CDR3 DNA is TGTGCCAGTAGTATGCTCCTAGCCGTTTACACCGGGGAGCTGTTTTTT.

The J gene is TRBJ2-1, the V gene TRBV20-1; TRBD1 is a possible D gene (5 bases). The CDR3 has 11 amino acids. Germline lookup yields CDR1 DFQATT and CDR2 SNEGSKA (reference sequence). Deletions cut 4 bases from V and 8 bases from J, with 9 bases between. The CDR3 DNA reads TGCAGTGCTACAGGGTCCGATGAGCAGTTCTTC. Translating gives CSATGSDEQFF.

This chain links TRBV9 with TRBJ1-1; 8 bases are shared with TRBD1. V lost 4 bases to trimming and J lost 4 bases; unmatched junction nucleotides: 9. The CDR3 is made up of 15 amino acids. Germline V CDR1 and CDR2: SGDLS, YYNGEE. CDR3 sequence reads: CASSPRQGLSTEAFF. For the CDR3, the DNA is TGTGCCAGCAGCCCCCGACAGGGGTTAAGCACTGAAGCTTTCTTT.

The chain links TRBV4-1 to TRBJ2-5; 7 positions agree with TRBD1. The junction had 14 bases not matched to a gene; V was cut back by 2 bases and J by 2 bases. CDR1 MGHRA and CDR2 YSYEKL come from the germline V gene. The CDR3 runs to 18 residues. The CDR3 loop reads CASSQTYGDSTLQETQYF. The CDR3 bases are TGCGCCAGCAGCCAAACGTATGGGGACAGTACATTACAAGAGACCCAGTACTTC.

The chain uses TRBV10-2 and TRBJ1-5; D might be TRBD1 (5 bases). The V end was cut by 4 bases, the J end by 0 bases, with 13 bases between. CDR1 is WSHSY and CDR2 is SAAADI in the germline V gene. The CDR3 runs to 16 residues. The CDR3 reads CASSGTRALSNQPQHF. The CDR3 DNA follows: TGCGCCAGCAGTGGGACAAGGGCCCTTAGCAATCAGCCCCAGCATTTT.

The rearrangement links TRBV28 to TRBJ1-5, with TRBD1 identical over 8 bases. This CDR3 contains 15 residues. The V segment lost 5 bases and the J segment 7 bases; nucleotides outside the gene matches: 10. In germline, CDR1 is MDHEN, CDR2 SYDVKM. CDR3 DNA sequence: TGTGCCAGCAGTCCCCGGACAGGGATAGGGCAGCCCCAGCATTTT. As protein: CASSPRTGIGQPQHF.

The chain joins TRBV5-4 to TRBJ2-1; D uncertain. Trimming pared 4 bases from V and 9 bases from J, leaving 17 bases between. Per germline, CDR1 SGHNT and CDR2 YYREEE (reference sequence). The CDR3 is 14 amino acids. The CDR3 sequence: CASSLSVGLGEQFF. The CDR3 coding sequence is TGTGCCAGCAGCCTCAGCGTGGGGTTGGGTGAGCAGTTCTTC.

This clone was seen a few times. Distinct nucleotide sequences in the sample also encode this CDR3. The rearrangement joins TRBV5-1 to TRBJ1-5; 7 nucleotides match TRBD1. The CDR3 length is 15 residues. Losses at the gene ends were 0 bases for V and 4 bases for J; bases not matched to a gene: 4. The germline CDR1 and CDR2 sequences are SGHRS and YFSETQ. CDR3 residues: CASSLGTGENQPQHF. Written as DNA, the CDR3 is TGCGCCAGCAGCTTGGGGACAGGAGAGAATCAGCCCCAGCATTTT.

This clone came up a few times. The same CDR3 arises from other DNA sequences in this sample as well. This chain links TRBV5-4 with TRBJ2-5; D not certain. CDR3 length: 12 residues. The V and J ends lost 5 bases and 2 bases respectively, with 7 bases between them. Germline V CDR1 and CDR2: SGHNT, YYREEE (reference sequence). This chain's CDR3 is CASSLSQETQYF. The CDR3 DNA reads TGTGCCAGCAGTTTGTCGCAAGAGACCCAGTACTTC.

The J gene is TRBJ2-5, the V gene TRBV5-1, with 8 bases matching TRBD1. J was trimmed by 5 bases and V by 4 bases; bases with no gene match: 16. This CDR3 has 17 residues. Germline CDR1 and CDR2: SGHRS and YFSETQ. The CDR3 bases are TGCGCCAGCAGCGTGGCACCCGGCAGGGGGCGAGGGGAGACCCAGTACTTC. It encodes CASSVAPGRGRGETQYF. The complete variable domain, with remaining parts taken from reference TRBV5-1 and TRBJ2-5, reads KAGVTQTPRYLIKTRGQQVTLSCSPISGHRSVSWYQQTPGQGLQFLFEYFSETQRNKGNFPGRFSGRQFSNSRSEMNVSTLELGDSALYLCASSVAPGRGRGETQYFGPGTRLLVL.